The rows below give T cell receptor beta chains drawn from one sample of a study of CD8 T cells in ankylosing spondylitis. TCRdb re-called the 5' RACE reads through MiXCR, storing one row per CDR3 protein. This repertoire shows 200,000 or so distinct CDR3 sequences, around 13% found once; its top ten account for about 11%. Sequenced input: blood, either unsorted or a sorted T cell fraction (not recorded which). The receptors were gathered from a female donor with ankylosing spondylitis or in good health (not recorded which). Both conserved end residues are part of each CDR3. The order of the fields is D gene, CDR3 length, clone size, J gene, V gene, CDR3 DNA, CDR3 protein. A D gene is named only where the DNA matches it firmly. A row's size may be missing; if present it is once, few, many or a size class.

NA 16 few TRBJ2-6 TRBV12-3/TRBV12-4 TGTGCCAGCACTCTCCTAAAAGGCTCTGGGGCCAACGTCCTGACTTTC CASTLLKGSGANVLTF
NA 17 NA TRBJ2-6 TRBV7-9 TGTGCCAGCAGCTACTCGACAGGTTCGTCTGGGGCCAACGTCCTGACTTTC CASSYSTGSSGANVLTF
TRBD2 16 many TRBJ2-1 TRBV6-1 TGTGCCAGCAGTGGCCGGACTAGCGGGAGTCGGAATGAGCAGTTCTTC CASSGRTSGSRNEQFF
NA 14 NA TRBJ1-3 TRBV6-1 TGTGCCAGCAGGAAGGACAGTCCCGGAAACACCATATATTTT CASRKDSPGNTIYF
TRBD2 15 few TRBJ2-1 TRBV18 TGTGCCAGCTCACCACGGGGGGGAACCTACAATGAGCAGTTCTTC CASSPRGGTYNEQFF
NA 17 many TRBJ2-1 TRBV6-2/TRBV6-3 TGTGCCAGCAGTTACTCGATAGCTATTGGGCCAGGGAATGAGCAGTTCTTC CASSYSIAIGPGNEQFF
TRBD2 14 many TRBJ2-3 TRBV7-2 TGTGCCAGCAGCTTAGGACTAGCGGGAGATACGCAGTATTTT CASSLGLAGDTQYF
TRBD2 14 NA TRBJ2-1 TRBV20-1 TGCAGTGCTAAGCTAGCGGGAGCAGTCGGTGAGCAGTTCTTC CSAKLAGAVGEQFF
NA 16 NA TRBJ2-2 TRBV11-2 TGTGCCAGCAGCTTAGTTGTAGCCAGGAACCCCGGGGAGCTGTTTTTT CASSLVVARNPGELFF
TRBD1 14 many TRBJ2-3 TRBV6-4 TGTGCCAGCAGTGGGGACAGGGAGACAGATACGCAGTATTTT CASSGDRETDTQYF
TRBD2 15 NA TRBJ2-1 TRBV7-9 TGTGCCAGCAGCCCCAGTGGGGGAGGGAACAATGAGCAGTTCTTC CASSPSGGGNNEQFF
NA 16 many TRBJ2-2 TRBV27 TGTGCCAGCAGTGGGGGGGGACAGTTTAACACCGGGGAGCTGTTTTTT CASSGGGQFNTGELFF
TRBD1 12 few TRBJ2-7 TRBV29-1 TGCAGCGTTGCCAGGGGGACCTACGAGCAGTACTTC CSVARGTYEQYF
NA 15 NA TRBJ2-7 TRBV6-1 TGTGCCAGCAATCGCGGGACGCCGAGCTCCTACGAGCAGTACTTC CASNRGTPSSYEQYF
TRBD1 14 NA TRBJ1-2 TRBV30 TGTGCCTGGGGCGACAGGGCGACCAACTATGGCTACACCTTC CAWGDRATNYGYTF
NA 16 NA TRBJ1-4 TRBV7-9 TGTGCCAGCAGCCCAGGGATCGCTCTCCTTCGTGAAAAACTGTTTTTT CASSPGIALLREKLFF
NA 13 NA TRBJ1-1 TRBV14 TGTGCCAGCAACCTCAACCCCCAAGGTGAAGCTTTCTTT CASNLNPQGEAFF
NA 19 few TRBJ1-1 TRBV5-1 TGCGCCAGCAGCATCCAACCGAGGCGGGGGAGTGGGGGGAACACTGAAGCTTTCTTT CASSIQPRRGSGGNTEAFF
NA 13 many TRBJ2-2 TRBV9 TGTGCCAGCAGCGTACGGACAGCCGGGGAGCTGTTTTTT CASSVRTAGELFF
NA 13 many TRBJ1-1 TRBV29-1 TGCAGCGTCGGCGGGGGGATGAACACTGAAGCTTTCTTT CSVGGGMNTEAFF
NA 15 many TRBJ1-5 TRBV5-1 TGCGCCAGCAGCTTGGGGGGCTGGCACAATCAGCCCCAGCATTTT CASSLGGWHNQPQHF
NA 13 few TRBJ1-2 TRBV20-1 TGCAGTGCGGGTGGTGAGGGCTCTAGGGGCTACACCTTC CSAGGEGSRGYTF
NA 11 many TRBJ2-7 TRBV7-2 TGTGCCAGCGGCATTAAGGGCGAGCAGTACTTC CASGIKGEQYF
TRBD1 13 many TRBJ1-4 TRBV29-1 TGCAGCGTCACCGGACAGGTTAATGAAAAACTGTTTTTT CSVTGQVNEKLFF
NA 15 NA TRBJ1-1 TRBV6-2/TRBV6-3 TGTGCCAACACCAAGATACCCGTCGAGAACACTGAAGCTTTCTTT CANTKIPVENTEAFF
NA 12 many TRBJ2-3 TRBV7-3 TGTGCCAGCAGCCAACAGGGAGATACGCAGTATTTT CASSQQGDTQYF
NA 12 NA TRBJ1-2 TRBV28 TGTGCCAGCAGTTTGAGCGGTTATGGCTACACCTTC CASSLSGYGYTF
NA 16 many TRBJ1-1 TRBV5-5 TGTGCCAGCAGCTTGGGCAGATCCACGAAGAACACTGAAGCTTTCTTT CASSLGRSTKNTEAFF
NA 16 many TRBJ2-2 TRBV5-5 TGTGCCAGCAGCTGGCCCTGGCGATCGAACACCGGGGAGCTGTTTTTT CASSWPWRSNTGELFF
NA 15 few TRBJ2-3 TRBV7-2 TGTGCCAGCAGCTTAGTTCGGACCAGCACAGATACGCAGTATTTT CASSLVRTSTDTQYF
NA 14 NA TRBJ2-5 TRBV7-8 TGTGCCAGCAGCTTTCAGCTCTCCCTTGGTTCCCAGTACTTC CASSFQLSLGSQYF
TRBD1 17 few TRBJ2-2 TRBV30 TGTGCCTGGAGTGCCCTTGGCTTTAGGGGGCGCGGCGGGGAGCTGTTTTTT CAWSALGFRGRGGELFF
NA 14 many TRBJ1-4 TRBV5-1 TGCGCCAGCAGCTTGCGGACAGACAATGAAAAACTGTTTTTT CASSLRTDNEKLFF